This entry lists 14 T cell receptor beta chains sequenced from one sample in a study of Graves' ophthalmopathy and Graves' hyperthyroidism. The sequenced template was RNA, covering the TCR beta CDR3 region. An opening RT-PCR round employed HTBI primers and preceded a second-round multiplex PCR. One entry per CDR3 protein, called by TCRdb with MiXCR from the multiplex PCR reads. The sample holds 230,000 or so distinct CDR3 sequences, 45% seen once. The specimen sequenced was peripheral blood. These TCRs come from an adult man with Graves' ophthalmopathy.

This chain uses TRBV20-1 with TRBJ2-7, with 16 positions matching TRBD2. CDR3 size: 16 residues. V shed 6 bases and J 0 bases; nucleotides not matched to a gene: 5. In germline, CDR1 is DFQATT, CDR2 SNEGSKA (reference sequence). The CDR3 sequence is CSARGTSGRASYEQYF. Written as DNA, the CDR3 is TGCAGTGCCCGGGGGACTAGCGGGAGGGCCTCCTACGAGCAGTACTTC.

This sequence joins TRBV11-2 and TRBJ1-1; TRBD1 matches 9 bases. CDR1 and CDR2 from the germline V gene are SGHAT and FQNNGV. This CDR3 comprises 16 residues. V shed 6 bases and J 5 bases; nucleotides not matched to a gene: 13. The CDR3 DNA follows: TGTGCCAGCAGTCGTACAGGGGGCGCGCGGAGAACTGAAGCTTTCTTT. Its protein product is CASSRTGGARRTEAFF.

V is TRBV7-8 and J is TRBJ2-6, with 9 nucleotides matching TRBD1. V gave up 5 bases and J gave up 4 bases; unmatched junction bases: 12. From germline, CDR1 is SGHVS and CDR2 FQNEAQ. The CDR3 runs 18 residues. Written as DNA, the CDR3 is TGTGCCAGCAGCGTTCCGGGACAGGGATCTTGGGGGGCCAACGTCCTGACTTTC. Translated: CASSVPGQGSWGANVLTF. Drawing the rest from reference TRBV7-8 and TRBJ2-6, the complete variable domain is GAGVSQSPRYKVAKRGQDVALRCDPISGHVSLFWYQQALGQGPEFLTYFQNEAQLDKSGLPSDRFFAERPEGSVSTLKIQRTQQEDSAVYLCASSVPGQGSWGANVLTFGAGSRLTVL.

This clonotype was detected only once. Compared with germline, one end of the junction differs, possibly owing to a read error. The V call is TRBV19, the J call TRBJ1-5; tentatively, D is TRBD1 (6 bases). From germline, CDR1 is LNHDA and CDR2 SQIVND (reference sequence). CDR3 length: 14 amino acids. The CDR3 here is CASSIRGNNRPQHF. DNA for the CDR3: TGTGCCAGTAGTATTAGGGGGAACAATCGGCCCCAGCATTTT. The whole variable domain, filled in from reference TRBV19 and TRBJ1-5, reads DGGITQSPKYLFRKEGQNVTLSCEQNLNHDAMYWYRQDPGQGLRLIYYSQIVNDFQKGDIAEGYSVSREKKESFPLTVTSAQKNPTAFYLCASSIRGNNRPQHFGDGTRLSIL.

The chain couples TRBV2 to TRBJ1-5; D remains ambiguous. There are 12 residues in the CDR3. V lost 7 bases to trimming and J lost 9 bases, with 13 bases between them. The germline CDR1 and CDR2 sequences are SNHLY and FYNNEI. The CDR3 DNA reads as TGTGCCAGCACCGCGAGAGGTCGGCCCCAGCATTTT. As protein: CASTARGRPQHF.

This clonotype was picked up many times. CDR3 nucleotides: TGCGCCAGCAGCCTCGCCCTCGGTGGGGCCTCCGAGCAGTACTTC. It translates to CASSLALGGASEQYF. V usage is TRBV5-1 and J usage is TRBJ2-7; TRBD1 is a possible D gene (5 bases). The V end was cut by 4 bases, the J end by 6 bases, with 20 bases between. Germline V gene sequence: CDR1 SGHRS, CDR2 YFSETQ. The CDR3 runs 15 residues.

This clonotype has only a few counts. This chain connects TRBV18 to TRBJ1-5, with D perhaps matching TRBD1 (5 bases). V lost 5 bases and J 7 bases, leaving 12 bases between the germline ends. The length of the CDR3 is 13 residues. Germline V gene sequence: CDR1 KGHSH, CDR2 LQKENI. The CDR3 region is CASSTGVLQPQHF. The CDR3 DNA follows: TGTGCCAGCTCAACGGGGGTCCTGCAGCCCCAGCATTTT.

This clonotype was picked up many times. Written as DNA, the CDR3 is TGTGCCATCAGTGAGTCGTCGGGGGATGATGGCTACACCTTC. The encoded protein is CAISESSGDDGYTF. The chain couples TRBV10-3 to TRBJ1-2; tentatively, D is TRBD1 (5 bases). Trimming shortened V by 0 bases and J by 6 bases, and 11 bases separated the two germline ends. Germline CDR1 ENHRY, CDR2 SYGVKD. This CDR3 contains 14 residues.

The chain couples TRBV29-1 to TRBJ2-7, with TRBD2 matching over 7 bases. The trim removed 5 bases at V and 3 bases at J, leaving 7 bases unmatched. Germline values: CDR1 SQVTM, CDR2 ANQGSEA. The CDR3 spans 13 residues. CDR3 bases: TGCAGCGTTACCCAGGGAGGGGTCTACGAGCAGTACTTC. Its protein product is CSVTQGGVYEQYF.

J is TRBJ2-5 and V is TRBV20-1; D may be TRBD1 (6 bases). There are 15 residues in the CDR3. V was clipped by 6 bases and J by 1 base, with 18 bases between them. Germline CDR1 and CDR2: DFQATT and SNEGSKA (reference sequence). CDR3 protein: CSAHDRGSTQETQYF. The CDR3 bases are TGCAGTGCCCACGATAGGGGGAGCACCCAAGAGACCCAGTACTTC.

The CDR3 spells CASSGGYFSNQPQHF. The DNA of the CDR3 is TGTGCCAGCAGTGGGGGCTATTTTAGCAATCAGCCCCAGCATTTT. The V gene is TRBV2, the J gene TRBJ1-5; possible D gene TRBD1, 5 bases. This CDR3 has 15 amino acids. CDR1 is SNHLY and CDR2 is FYNNEI in the germline V gene. V was cut by 4 bases and J by 0 bases, with 10 bases left in between.

This clonotype has a handful of counts. A read error may be the cause here, since a much bigger clone is one base away. The genes are TRBV13 and TRBJ2-7; D ambiguous. The V end was cut by 0 bases, the J end by 5 bases, with 5 bases between. This CDR3 has 12 residues. Germline lookup yields CDR1 PRHDT and CDR2 FYEKMQ (reference sequence). Written as DNA, the CDR3 is TGTGCCAGCAGCTTAGGTGCGGACGAGCAGTACTTC. This sequence encodes CASSLGADEQYF.

This clonotype was counted a few times. The V gene is TRBV7-8, the J gene TRBJ2-5; the match to TRBD1 covers 7 bases. V lost 5 bases to trimming and J lost 7 bases; unmatched junction nucleotides: 10. Germline lookup yields CDR1 SGHVS and CDR2 FQNEAQ. This CDR3 has 14 residues. CDR3 DNA sequence: TGTGCCAGCAGCACCCTTACAGGGGAAGGGACCCAGTACTTC. It specifies CASSTLTGEGTQYF.

J is TRBJ2-6 and V is TRBV11-1; D might be TRBD1 (5 bases). CDR3 length: 18 residues. Germline V CDR1 and CDR2: SGHAT, FQDESV (reference sequence). V was pared by 5 bases and J by 0 bases, with 17 bases between. The CDR3 here is CASSGTDTWGSGANVLTF. CDR3 DNA sequence: TGTGCCAGCAGCGGCACGGACACGTGGGGCTCTGGGGCCAACGTCCTGACTTTC.